This passage covers 26 T cell receptor beta chains from one sample sequenced in a study of OX40 agonist ivuxolimab in advanced cancers. Sequenced by immunoSEQ multiplex PCR; TCRdb stores in-frame clones only, minus some. Seen here are some 44,000 clones, around 83% observed once, and the top ten hold just over 20%. The starting material was CD4+ or CD8+ T cells sorted from blood, obtained in a trial of the OX40 agonist ivuxolimab. The receptors come from an adult with an advanced solid tumor such as melanoma, head and neck, liver or kidney cancer.

This rearrangement joins TRBV6-5 to TRBJ2-2, with 9 bases aligning to TRBD1. The germline CDR1 and CDR2 sequences are MNHEY and SVGAGI. The J segment lost 6 bases and the V segment lost 4 bases, leaving 0 bases of the junction unmatched. The CDR3 runs 13 residues. The CDR3: CASSWTGAGELFF. CDR3 DNA sequence: TGTGCCAGCAGTTGGACAGGGGCCGGGGAGCTGTTTTTT.

The chain is built from TRBV14 and TRBJ1-2; no reliable D call. Trimming removed 4 bases at V and 5 bases at J, with 11 bases between. Germline lookup yields CDR1 SGHDN and CDR2 FVKESK. CDR3 length: 13 residues. The CDR3 spells CASSLRDRYGYTF. In nucleotides, the CDR3 is TGTGCCAGCAGCCTCCGGGATCGATATGGCTACACCTTC.

This chain connects TRBV6-5 to TRBJ1-1; 8 bases line up with TRBD1. V shed 4 bases and J 5 bases; nucleotides not matched to a gene: 9. Germline values: CDR1 MNHEY, CDR2 SVGAGI. This CDR3 is built from 15 residues. The CDR3 reads CASSSDRARRTEAFF. For the CDR3, the DNA is TGTGCCAGCAGTTCGGACAGGGCAAGGCGTACTGAAGCTTTCTTT.

The CDR3 DNA sequence: TGTGCCAGCAAATCTGAGCCTGAAGCTTTCTTT. This codes for CASKSEPEAFF. V and J are TRBV13 and TRBJ1-1; D call uncertain. Germline values: CDR1 PRHDT, CDR2 FYEKMQ (reference sequence). This CDR3 region has 11 residues. V was trimmed by 7 bases and J by 6 bases, leaving 9 bases between them.

The chain recombines TRBV15 with TRBJ2-5; 11 bases align to TRBD2. J gave up 3 bases and V 4 bases, and 7 bases lay outside the gene matches. The V gene's germline CDR1 is LNHNV and CDR2 YYDKDF (reference sequence). The CDR3 sequence is 16 residues long. CDR3 sequence reads: CATSTLAGGMEETQYF. The CDR3 DNA is TGTGCCACCAGCACTCTAGCGGGGGGAATGGAAGAGACCCAGTACTTC.

The chain recombines TRBV6-1 with TRBJ1-6; D is possibly TRBD1 (6 bases). CDR3 length: 12 amino acids. V was cut by 8 bases and J by 6 bases, with 8 bases left in between. Germline CDR1 is MNHNS and CDR2 is SASEGT. CDR3 sequence (DNA): TGTGCCAGCGGGGGGGCTAATTCACCCCTCCACTTT. It codes for CASGGANSPLHF.

The chain recombines TRBV11-1 with TRBJ1-2; 10 bases fit TRBD1. CDR3 size: 17 residues. Germline trimming cut 3 bases from V and 8 bases from J; bases unmatched to any gene: 15. The germline V gene has CDR1 SGHAT and CDR2 FQDESV (reference sequence). CDR3 sequence reads: CASSFTTGTGVEEGYTF. For the CDR3, the DNA is TGTGCCAGCAGCTTTACTACCGGGACAGGGGTGGAGGAAGGCTACACCTTC. The entire variable domain, with the rest obtained from reference TRBV11-1 and TRBJ1-2, is as follows: EAEVAQSPRYKITEKSQAVAFWCDPISGHATLYWYRQILGQGPELLVQFQDESVVDDSQLPKDRFSAERLKGVDSTLKIQPAELGDSAMYLCASSFTTGTGVEEGYTFGSGTRLTVV.

The genes are TRBV27 and TRBJ2-7, with TRBD1 matching 11 bases. Germline assignment: CDR1 MNHEY and CDR2 SMNVEV (reference sequence). The junction had 8 bases not matched to a gene; V was cut back by 6 bases and J by 4 bases. This CDR3 is built from 15 residues. CDR3 residues: CASRTGTGGFYEQYF. In DNA form, the CDR3 reads TGTGCCAGCAGAACCGGGACAGGGGGATTTTACGAGCAGTACTTC.

V is TRBV7-6 and J is TRBJ1-1; tentative D call: TRBD1 (6 bases). CDR3 length: 15 residues. The V end lost 4 bases, the J end lost 3 bases, and 15 bases lay between the germline ends. Germline V gene lookup returns CDR1 SGHVS and CDR2 FNYEAQ. The CDR3 sequence: CASSSDTGIDTEAFF. The CDR3 coding sequence is TGTGCCAGCAGCTCCGATACAGGGATCGACACTGAAGCTTTCTTT.

V is TRBV9 and J is TRBJ2-6; D may be TRBD2 (6 bases). V was trimmed by 3 bases and J by 0 bases, leaving 16 bases between them. CDR1 SGDLS and CDR2 YYNGEE come from the germline V gene. The CDR3 runs to 18 residues. In DNA form, the CDR3 reads TGTGCCAGCAGCGGCCCGGGACTTAACGCCTCTGGGGCCAACGTCCTGACTTTC. As protein: CASSGPGLNASGANVLTF.

The count of this clone is one. The CDR3 protein is CASTSGPTNEKLFF. The CDR3 DNA follows: TGTGCCAGCACTTCGGGCCCAACTAATGAAAAACTGTTTTTT. V gene TRBV7-6 combines with J gene TRBJ1-4; D remains ambiguous. V lost 7 bases to trimming and J lost 0 bases, with 9 bases between them. Germline V gene sequence: CDR1 SGHVS, CDR2 FNYEAQ. The CDR3 spans 14 residues.

By share, this clone ranks as medium-sized. This sequence joins TRBV28 and TRBJ2-1, with TRBD1 matching 7 bases. CDR3 size: 14 residues. CDR1 MDHEN and CDR2 SYDVKM come from the germline V gene. The V segment lost 3 bases and the J segment 8 bases; nucleotides outside the gene matches: 7. In DNA, the CDR3 is TGTGCCAGCAGTTTTAACAGGGGCGTAGATGAGCAGTTCTTC. Translated: CASSFNRGVDEQFF.

The count of this clone is one. This chain uses TRBV11-2 with TRBJ2-1; 7 positions match TRBD2. CDR3 length: 14 amino acids. Trimming cost V 8 bases and J 2 bases; bases outside gene matches: 6. CDR1 is SGHAT, CDR2 FQNNGV, per germline. CDR3 sequence (DNA): TGTGCCAGCGGGGGGGAGGGCACCTACAATGAGCAGTTCTTC. Its translation: CASGGEGTYNEQFF.

This clone is a singleton in its sample. CDR3 coding DNA: TGTGCCAGCAGTTCCGGACAGGGGATCACTGAAGCTTTCTTT. Encoded protein: CASSSGQGITEAFF. This chain uses TRBV27 with TRBJ1-1; 9 bases map to TRBD1. The CDR3 has 14 residues. CDR1 MNHEY and CDR2 SMNVEV come from the germline V gene (reference sequence). V lost 4 bases, J lost 4 bases, and 4 bases stayed unmatched.

V and J are TRBV5-1 and TRBJ1-1, with D unclear. The germline V gene encodes CDR1 SGHRS and CDR2 YFSETQ. The CDR3 consists of 15 residues. With 4 bases removed from V and 0 bases from J, the gap between germline ends came to 13 bases. The CDR3 is CASSGIGEVNTEAFF. CDR3 in DNA: TGCGCCAGCAGCGGGATCGGAGAGGTGAACACTGAAGCTTTCTTT.

This clone was detected only once. CDR3 loop: CASSLDPDRSTSYEQYF. In DNA, the CDR3 is TGTGCCAGCAGCTTAGATCCGGACAGGTCTACCTCCTACGAGCAGTACTTC. The chain links TRBV11-2 to TRBJ2-7; 7 bases are shared with TRBD1. The CDR3 length is 17 residues. Per the germline V gene, CDR1 is SGHAT and CDR2 is FQNNGV. After removal of 0 bases from V and 0 bases from J, the junction contained 8 bases not matched to a gene.

By share, this clone counts as medium-sized. The chain combines TRBV19 with TRBJ1-4; D gene unclear. The CDR3 is made up of 13 amino acids. Germline CDR1 reads LNHDA; CDR2 reads SQIVND (reference sequence). V lost 7 bases and J 6 bases, leaving 12 bases between the germline ends. The CDR3 loop is CASNNVGDEKLFF. The CDR3 DNA reads as TGTGCCAGTAATAACGTCGGCGATGAAAAACTGTTTTTT.

The chain is built from TRBV29-1 and TRBJ2-2; D remains ambiguous. CDR3 size: 13 residues. Looked up from germline, CDR1 is SQVTM and CDR2 is ANQGSEA. V lost 4 bases to trimming and J lost 0 bases, with 6 bases between them. CDR3 sequence: CSVAAPNTGELFF. DNA for the CDR3: TGCAGCGTTGCTGCTCCGAACACCGGGGAGCTGTTTTTT.

This chain joins TRBV11-2 and TRBJ1-5; possible D gene TRBD1, 6 bases. Trimming took off 5 bases at V and 3 bases at J, with 14 bases between the two ends. The CDR3 sequence is 15 residues long. CDR1 and CDR2 from the germline V gene are SGHAT and FQNNGV. CDR3 sequence: CASSTKQGVNQPQHF. The DNA for the CDR3 is TGTGCCAGCAGCACCAAACAGGGTGTCAATCAGCCCCAGCATTTT. The full variable domain, with the rest looked up from reference TRBV11-2 and TRBJ1-5, is EAGVAQSPRYKIIEKRQSVAFWCNPISGHATLYWYQQILGQGPKLLIQFQNNGVVDDSQLPKDRFSAERLKGVDSTLKIQPAKLEDSAVYLCASSTKQGVNQPQHFGDGTRLSIL.

The chain employs TRBV28 and TRBJ1-5; perhaps TRBD1 as D (6 bases). Germline V gene sequence: CDR1 MDHEN, CDR2 SYDVKM. CDR3 size: 15 residues. The V end lost 10 bases, the J end lost 5 bases, and 21 bases lay between the germline ends. The CDR3 DNA follows: TGTGCCATCGAATTAGGGGGGAACCGGTATCAGCCCCAGCATTTT. Translated, it gives CAIELGGNRYQPQHF. The full variable domain, in which reference TRBV28 and TRBJ1-5 provide the parts outside the CDR3, is DVKVTQSSRYLVKRTGEKVFLECVQDMDHENMFWYRQDPGLGLRLIYFSYDVKMKEKGDIPEGYSVSREKKERFSLILESASTNQTSMYLCAIELGGNRYQPQHFGDGTRLSIL.

The genes are TRBV25-1 and TRBJ1-1, with D unclear. The CDR3 has 13 residues. The ends were cut back, 7 bases at V and 1 base at J, with 10 bases in the middle. In germline, CDR1 is MGHDK, CDR2 SYGVNS. CDR3 sequence (DNA): TGTGCCAGCACCGTGGCTTGGAACACTGAAGCTTTCTTT. Residues: CASTVAWNTEAFF.

The chain combines TRBV28 with TRBJ2-2; TRBD1 is a possible D gene (5 bases). This CDR3 is 14 amino acids long. Germline lookup yields CDR1 MDHEN and CDR2 SYDVKM. Trimming removed 3 bases from V and 3 bases from J, with 8 bases in between. The CDR3 bases are TGTGCCAGCAGTTTCAGGGCGCACACCGGGGAGCTGTTTTTT. Residues: CASSFRAHTGELFF.

About this clone: Germline and junction disagree at one end, which may indicate a read error. The chain carries TRBV27 and TRBJ2-3; perhaps TRBD2 as D (6 bases). The CDR3 runs 15 residues. Germline assignment: CDR1 MNHEY and CDR2 SMNVEV (reference sequence). CDR3 protein: CASSISGLVTDTQYF. The CDR3 DNA reads as TGTGCCAGCAGTATATCGGGACTCGTCACAGATACGCAGTATTTT.

CDR3 sequence (DNA): TGTGCCAGCAGCCCGCTGGGGGGATCCGAGAAGCTGTTTTTT. Amino acid sequence: CASSPLGGSEKLFF. J is TRBJ2-2 and V is TRBV27; D perhaps matches TRBD2 (6 bases). CDR1 and CDR2 (germline): MNHEY, SMNVEV (reference sequence). Trimming removed 6 bases from V and 12 bases from J, with 20 bases in between. The length of the CDR3 is 14 residues.

The chain carries TRBV7-3 and TRBJ1-6, with unresolved D. Per the germline V gene, CDR1 is SGHTA and CDR2 is FQGTGA. This CDR3 is 12 amino acids long. Deletions cut 3 bases from V and 7 bases from J, with 4 bases between. The CDR3 protein is CASSFLNSPLHF. The CDR3 nucleotides read TGTGCCAGCAGCTTTCTCAATTCACCCCTCCACTTT. The variable domain in full, completed from reference TRBV7-3 and TRBJ1-6, reads GAGVSQTPSNKVTEKGKYVELRCDPISGHTALYWYRQSLGQGPEFLIYFQGTGAADDSGLPNDRFFAVRPEGSVSTLKIQRTERGDSAVYLCASSFLNSPLHFGNGTRLTVT.

The gene calls are TRBV19 and TRBJ2-7; TRBD1 is a possible D gene (5 bases). The CDR3 sequence is 16 residues long. Germline CDR1 is LNHDA and CDR2 is SQIVND (reference sequence). The V gene lost 3 bases and the J gene lost 4 bases, with 19 bases spanning the gap. The CDR3 nucleotides are TGTGCCAGTAGTATGGAGACAGCGAACTGGGGTTACGAGCAGTACTTC. Protein sequence: CASSMETANWGYEQYF.